These 15 T cell receptor beta chains were all obtained from the same sample, sequenced in a study of early T cells in non-severe SARS-CoV-2 infection. TCRdb re-called the 5' RACE reads with MiXCR, one entry per CDR3 protein. The sample has some 50,000 distinct CDR3 sequences; over 5% are singletons. The sample in question was whole blood, obtained at baseline. The origin of the receptors is an adult who was a healthcare worker with PCR-confirmed SARS-CoV-2 infection or an uninfected control (not recorded which).

This clonotype has a count of ten or more. The V and J genes are TRBV25-1 and TRBJ2-3; 13 nucleotides match TRBD2. This CDR3 is 16 amino acids long. Germline V gives CDR1 MGHDK, CDR2 SYGVNS. Trimming removed 10 bases from V and 4 bases from J; junction bases left unmatched: 11. CDR3 sequence: CATEPTSGRRPDTQYF. The DNA for the CDR3 is TGTGCCACCGAGCCGACTAGCGGGAGGCGGCCAGATACGCAGTATTTT.

This clonotype appeared many times. The rearrangement uses TRBV12-3 or TRBV12-4 and TRBJ2-1; no clear D gene. Between the trimmed V and J ends, which lost 5 bases and 3 bases, there was a span of 14 bases. The CDR3 loop spans 15 amino acids. The CDR3 spells CASSLSQPSYNEQFF. DNA of the CDR3: TGTGCCAGCAGTCTCTCCCAGCCGAGCTACAATGAGCAGTTCTTC.

Many counts were recorded for this clonotype. The chain combines TRBV7-2 with TRBJ1-2; D is perhaps TRBD1 (6 bases). From germline, CDR1 is SGHTA and CDR2 FQGNSA. This CDR3 comprises 16 residues. V was clipped by 0 bases and J by 5 bases, with 16 bases between them. The chain's CDR3 is CASSLAPRGGGYGYTF. CDR3 nucleotides: TGTGCCAGCAGCTTAGCACCGAGGGGGGGCGGGTATGGCTACACCTTC.

This clonotype was observed many times. This sequence joins TRBV10-2 and TRBJ1-2; unclear D gene. The CDR3 sequence is 13 residues long. With 4 bases removed from V and 8 bases from J, the gap between germline ends came to 14 bases. CDR1 and CDR2 (germline): WSHSY, SAAADI. The CDR3 DNA reads as TGCGCCAGCAGTGGGACTCCCCCACGGGGCTACACCTTC. It translates to CASSGTPPRGYTF.

This clonotype has only a few counts. The V gene is TRBV5-1, the J gene TRBJ2-3, with 9 bases fitting TRBD2. CDR3 size: 16 residues. The V and J ends lost 0 bases and 4 bases, in that order; junction bases with no gene match: 6. Germline loops: CDR1 SGHRS, CDR2 YFSETQ. DNA of the CDR3: TGCGCCAGCAGCTTGGCCGGCGGGAGGGCGGCAGATACGCAGTATTTT. It codes for CASSLAGGRAADTQYF.

This clonotype was detected ten times or more. V gene TRBV20-1 combines with J gene TRBJ2-7; D not certain. The CDR3 is 14 residues long. Germline CDR1 is DFQATT and CDR2 is SNEGSKA (reference sequence). CDR3 DNA: TGCAGCGTAGCTTTAGTCGAGGATTTCTACGAGCAGTACTTC. It is translated as CSVALVEDFYEQYF.

This clonotype was detected ten times or more. The V call is TRBV27, the J call TRBJ1-1; 8 positions match TRBD1. The CDR3 runs 14 residues. V trimming: 7 bases; J trimming: 7 bases; junction bases outside the gene matches: 11. Germline CDR1 reads MNHEY; CDR2 reads SMNVEV (reference sequence). This chain's CDR3 is CASTWGRGRGEAFF. The CDR3 nucleotides are TGTGCCAGCACCTGGGGCAGGGGGCGGGGTGAAGCTTTCTTT.

This clonotype was observed a few times. The chain has TRBV11-2 and TRBJ1-2; D is uncertain. The V gene's germline CDR1 is SGHAT and CDR2 FQNNGV. Trimming pared 8 bases from V and 2 bases from J, leaving 15 bases between. This CDR3 is built from 14 residues. The CDR3 here is CASCPTLRNYGYTF. The DNA for the CDR3 is TGTGCCAGCTGCCCGACTTTGCGAAACTATGGCTACACCTTC.

This clonotype was recorded at least ten times. The J gene is TRBJ2-7, the V gene TRBV20-1; possibly TRBD2 for D (5 bases). V lost 6 bases, J lost 6 bases, and 24 bases lay in between. Germline CDR1 is DFQATT and CDR2 is SNEGSKA (reference sequence). The CDR3 has 15 residues. The CDR3 here is CSAMSWRTPNSEQYF. DNA of the CDR3: TGCAGTGCCATGAGCTGGCGGACTCCGAACTCCGAGCAGTACTTC.

The chain is built from TRBV30 and TRBJ1-1; a weak D match, TRBD1 (5 bases). Germline CDR1 reads GTSNPN; CDR2 reads SVGIG (reference sequence). V lost 2 bases, J lost 0 bases, and 10 bases lay in between. The CDR3 spans 14 residues. CDR3 coding DNA: TGTGCCTGGAGTCGCACAGGACTGAACACTGAAGCTTTCTTT. Translating gives CAWSRTGLNTEAFF.

In this sample, this clonotype turned up many times. The V gene is TRBV12-3 or TRBV12-4, the J gene TRBJ2-1; 9 bases map to TRBD1. The CDR3 is 15 residues long. V shed 7 bases and J 7 bases; nucleotides not matched to a gene: 11. The CDR3 here is CASNRGTGYYNEQFF. The CDR3 DNA is TGTGCCAGCAATCGCGGGACAGGGTACTATAATGAGCAGTTCTTC.

This clonotype was seen a handful of times. This sequence joins TRBV25-1 and TRBJ1-4; tentative D call: TRBD1 (6 bases). CDR1 MGHDK and CDR2 SYGVNS come from the germline V gene. This CDR3 spans 16 amino acids. The ends were cut back, 5 bases at V and 2 bases at J, with 15 bases in the middle. The DNA for the CDR3 is TGTGCCAGCAGTCCCCAACAGGGTACGACTAATGAAAAACTGTTTTTT. This codes for CASSPQQGTTNEKLFF.

Many counts were recorded for this clonotype. The J gene is TRBJ2-1, the V gene TRBV18; 9 bases line up with TRBD2. The CDR3 covers 16 residues. Germline-derived CDR1 and CDR2 are KGHSH and LQKENI. V was pared by 3 bases and J by 8 bases, with 11 bases of the junction left unmatched. CDR3 residues: CASSPISGSGSDEQFF. CDR3 nucleotides: TGTGCCAGCTCACCTATTAGCGGGAGTGGGTCGGATGAGCAGTTCTTC.

This clonotype was detected many times. This chain uses TRBV4-1 with TRBJ2-1, with TRBD2 identical over 10 bases. V shed 5 bases, J shed 6 bases, and the junction held 7 bases outside the gene matches. The germline gives CDR1 MGHRA, CDR2 YSYEKL. The CDR3 totals 15 residues. The CDR3 bases are TGCGCCAGCAGCGTCAGCGGGAGGGCCAGCAATGAGCAGTTCTTC. Its protein is CASSVSGRASNEQFF.

This clonotype was observed many times. As DNA, the CDR3 is TGTGCCAGCAGCGCCTCGGGGACGGTGAACACCGGGGAGCTGTTTTTT. This codes for CASSASGTVNTGELFF. The chain joins TRBV9 to TRBJ2-2, with D perhaps given as TRBD1 or TRBD2 (5 bases each). V was clipped by 3 bases and J by 1 base, with 13 bases between them. Germline lookup yields CDR1 SGDLS and CDR2 YYNGEE. The CDR3 is 16 amino acids.